This entry lists 9 T cell receptor beta chains sequenced from one sample in a study of blood T cell repertoires in COVID-19. Here immunoSEQ multiplex PCR was the method, and the copy in TCRdb shows in-frame clones only, minus some. Here the sample spans about 210,000 clones, 80% to 90% being singletons. The material sequenced was peripheral blood. These receptors were obtained from a man over 45 with active or convalescent COVID-19.

This chain uses TRBV6-5 with TRBJ1-4; D gene uncertain. V lost 7 bases to trimming and J lost 2 bases, with 8 bases between them. Looked up from germline, CDR1 is MNHEY and CDR2 is SVGAGI. The CDR3 is made up of 13 amino acids. This CDR3 is CASTPQTNEKLFF. DNA of the CDR3: TGTGCCAGCACCCCGCAGACTAATGAAAAACTGTTTTTT.

CDR3 sequence reads: CAWSVGQGHEQYF. The CDR3 DNA is TGTGCCTGGAGTGTGGGACAGGGCCACGAGCAGTACTTC. The chain employs TRBV30 and TRBJ2-7, with 9 bases matching TRBD1. Germline lookup yields CDR1 GTSNPN and CDR2 SVGIG (reference sequence). There are 13 residues in the CDR3. V trimming: 0 bases; J trimming: 5 bases; junction bases outside the gene matches: 2.

The chain recombines TRBV4-1 with TRBJ2-3; 12 positions match TRBD2. CDR3 length: 17 residues. Germline assignment: CDR1 MGHRA and CDR2 YSYEKL. J lost 0 bases, V lost 1 base, and 2 bases had no gene match. For the CDR3, the DNA is TGCGCCAGCAGCCAAGGCGGACTAGCGGGGAGCACAGATACGCAGTATTTT. Translation gives CASSQGGLAGSTDTQYF.

The CDR3 nucleotides are TGCGCCAGCAGCCCCACAGGGTTATCCACAGATACGCAGTATTTT. It yields the protein CASSPTGLSTDTQYF. The V and J genes are TRBV5-1 and TRBJ2-3; D may be TRBD1 (6 bases). V lost 4 bases and J lost 2, with 14 bases in between. The CDR3 is 15 residues long. CDR1 SGHRS and CDR2 YFSETQ come from the germline V gene. Drawing the rest from reference TRBV5-1 and TRBJ2-3, the complete variable domain is KAGVTQTPRYLIKTRGQQVTLSCSPISGHRSVSWYQQTPGQGLQFLFEYFSETQRNKGNFPGRFSGRQFSNSRSEMNVSTLELGDSALYLCASSPTGLSTDTQYFGPGTRLTVL.

This chain joins TRBV28 and TRBJ2-1, with 8 positions matching TRBD2. The CDR3 consists of 16 residues. With V trimmed by 5 bases and J by 8 bases, 14 bases remained unmatched. From germline, CDR1 is MDHEN and CDR2 SYDVKM. The DNA for the CDR3 is TGTGCCAGCAGTCGTCTCCCGGGACTAGGACGCGATGAGCAGTTCTTC. Residues: CASSRLPGLGRDEQFF.

The chain has TRBV19 and TRBJ1-2; TRBD1 aligns across 9 bases. The CDR3 sequence is 14 residues long. V lost 6 bases, J lost 7 bases, and 9 bases stayed unmatched. The germline V gene has CDR1 LNHDA and CDR2 SQIVND (reference sequence). CDR3 sequence: CASSLDRGISGYTF. The CDR3 region has the DNA TGTGCCAGTAGCTTGGACAGGGGAATAAGTGGCTACACCTTC.

The chain recombines TRBV7-2 with TRBJ2-5; no firm D call. V lost 3 bases, J lost 0 bases, and 5 bases lay in between. The CDR3 has 13 amino acids. Germline V gene sequence: CDR1 SGHTA, CDR2 FQGNSA. CDR3 loop: CASSFPNQETQYF. The CDR3 region has the DNA TGTGCCAGCAGCTTTCCAAACCAAGAGACCCAGTACTTC.

The V and J genes are TRBV5-1 and TRBJ2-6; D perhaps matches TRBD1 (6 bases). From germline, CDR1 is SGHRS and CDR2 YFSETQ. Trimming stripped 5 bases from V and 0 bases from J, with 6 bases between. CDR3 length: 14 amino acids. The CDR3 bases are TGCGCCAGCAGGGACAGCTCTGGGGCCAACGTCCTGACTTTC. Its protein is CASRDSSGANVLTF.

The chain employs TRBV16 and TRBJ1-2, with unresolved D. V lost 4 bases and J lost 3, with 12 bases in between. This CDR3 is 14 amino acids long. Germline loops: CDR1 KGHSY, CDR2 FQNENV. CDR3 protein: CASSPPPGDYGYTF. For the CDR3, the DNA is TGTGCCAGCAGCCCACCCCCGGGAGACTATGGCTACACCTTC.